This is a list of T cell receptor beta chains from one sample in a study of blood T cell repertoires in COVID-19. Data came from immunoSEQ multiplex PCR; TCRdb stores just in-frame clones and leaves some out. Of under 250,000 clones detected, around 84% appear once; the ten largest clones hold approximately 7%. The specimen sequenced was peripheral blood. These receptors all come from a woman aged 70-85 years with active or convalescent COVID-19. Both conserved end residues are part of each CDR3. Fields, in order: V gene, clone size, D gene, J gene, CDR3 DNA, CDR3 protein. The D gene is left open where the match is weak. Clone size, where shown, is once, few, many, or a class for clones that have expanded.

V gene: TRBV6-5; clone size: few; D gene: NA; J gene: TRBJ1-1; CDR3 DNA: TGTGCCAGCAGGCGGGTCCCGAACACTGAAGCTTTCTTT; CDR3 protein: CASRRVPNTEAFF
V gene: TRBV12-3/TRBV12-4; clone size: NA; D gene: NA; J gene: TRBJ1-6; CDR3 DNA: TGTGCCAGCGGAAGTTGGGGGCGCTCACCCCTCCACTTT; CDR3 protein: CASGSWGRSPLHF
V gene: TRBV19; clone size: NA; D gene: NA; J gene: TRBJ2-2; CDR3 DNA: TGTGCCAGTAGTACACAGGGTTCGAACACCGGGGAGCTGTTTTTT; CDR3 protein: CASSTQGSNTGELFF
V gene: TRBV5-4; clone size: NA; D gene: TRBD1; J gene: TRBJ1-6; CDR3 DNA: TGTGCCAGCCAGGAGACAGGGGGCTGGAATTCACCCCTCCACTTT; CDR3 protein: CASQETGGWNSPLHF
V gene: TRBV2; clone size: few; D gene: TRBD1; J gene: TRBJ1-5; CDR3 DNA: TGTGCCAGCAGTGGCGGGACAGGTAGCAATCAGCCCCAGCATTTT; CDR3 protein: CASSGGTGSNQPQHF
V gene: TRBV19; clone size: once; D gene: TRBD1; J gene: TRBJ1-3; CDR3 DNA: TGTGCCAGTCAGGGGGCAGGAAACACCATATATTTT; CDR3 protein: CASQGAGNTIYF
V gene: TRBV2; clone size: NA; D gene: NA; J gene: TRBJ2-1; CDR3 DNA: TGTGCCAGCAGTCAAGACAGACCCTCCTACAATGAGCAGTTCTTC; CDR3 protein: CASSQDRPSYNEQFF
V gene: TRBV25-1; clone size: NA; D gene: NA; J gene: TRBJ2-2; CDR3 DNA: TGTGCCAGCAGTGAATTGGGCTATTACACCGGGGAGCTGTTTTTT; CDR3 protein: CASSELGYYTGELFF
V gene: TRBV6-5; clone size: NA; D gene: NA; J gene: TRBJ1-1; CDR3 DNA: TGTGCCAGCAGTCCGACAGTTCCCACTGAAGCTTTCTTT; CDR3 protein: CASSPTVPTEAFF
V gene: TRBV4-3; clone size: NA; D gene: NA; J gene: TRBJ1-5; CDR3 DNA: TGCGCCAGCAGCCAAGCTCGCAATCAGCCCCAGCATTTT; CDR3 protein: CASSQARNQPQHF
V gene: TRBV2; clone size: NA; D gene: TRBD2; J gene: TRBJ2-2; CDR3 DNA: TGTGCCAGCAGCGCAAGCACACCACTAGCGGGGGGCCACAACACCGGGGAGCTGTTTTTT; CDR3 protein: CASSASTPLAGGHNTGELFF
V gene: TRBV10-3; clone size: NA; D gene: NA; J gene: TRBJ2-1; CDR3 DNA: TGTGCCATCCGGTCCGAAAACGAGCAGTTCTTC; CDR3 protein: CAIRSENEQFF
V gene: TRBV13; clone size: NA; D gene: NA; J gene: TRBJ2-7; CDR3 DNA: TGTGCCAGCAGCTTAAAGAAGAGCTCCTACGAGCAGTACTTC; CDR3 protein: CASSLKKSSYEQYF
V gene: TRBV5-1; clone size: NA; D gene: NA; J gene: TRBJ1-2; CDR3 DNA: TGCGCCAGCAGCTTGGACGGTAGCTATGGCTACACCTTC; CDR3 protein: CASSLDGSYGYTF
V gene: TRBV2; clone size: NA; D gene: TRBD1; J gene: TRBJ1-5; CDR3 DNA: TGTGCCAGCAGTAGCACAGGGGACCATCAGCCCCAGCATTTT; CDR3 protein: CASSSTGDHQPQHF
V gene: TRBV19; clone size: NA; D gene: TRBD1; J gene: TRBJ2-7; CDR3 DNA: TGTGCCAGTAGTCCCCCTGACAGGGGCTCCTACGAGCAGTACTTC; CDR3 protein: CASSPPDRGSYEQYF
V gene: TRBV27; clone size: NA; D gene: TRBD1; J gene: TRBJ1-5; CDR3 DNA: TGTGCCAGCAGCCCAAATCGACAGGGGAGTTATCAGCCCCAGCATTTT; CDR3 protein: CASSPNRQGSYQPQHF
V gene: TRBV5-1; clone size: NA; D gene: TRBD1; J gene: TRBJ2-7; CDR3 DNA: TGCGCCAGCAGCTTGGCCGGGACAGGACAATACGAGCAGTACTTC; CDR3 protein: CASSLAGTGQYEQYF
V gene: TRBV7-3; clone size: NA; D gene: NA; J gene: TRBJ2-7; CDR3 DNA: TGTGCCAGCAGCTTAATGCCAGGGGCACCCTACGAGCAGTACTTC; CDR3 protein: CASSLMPGAPYEQYF
V gene: TRBV6-1; clone size: NA; D gene: NA; J gene: TRBJ1-2; CDR3 DNA: TGTGCCAGCAGTGAAGCAGGAGTTAACTATGGCTACACCTTC; CDR3 protein: CASSEAGVNYGYTF
V gene: TRBV5-1; clone size: NA; D gene: NA; J gene: TRBJ2-7; CDR3 DNA: TGCGCCAGCAGCCCCACAGGGTACGAGCAGTACTTC; CDR3 protein: CASSPTGYEQYF
V gene: TRBV28; clone size: NA; D gene: NA; J gene: TRBJ1-4; CDR3 DNA: TGTGCCAGCAGTTCAGAACAGGGTCTCGGTGAAAAACTGTTTTTT; CDR3 protein: CASSSEQGLGEKLFF
V gene: TRBV6-5; clone size: few; D gene: TRBD1; J gene: TRBJ1-1; CDR3 DNA: TGTGCCGCCCGTAGGGACAGACGCAACACTGAAGCTTTCTTT; CDR3 protein: CAARRDRRNTEAFF
V gene: TRBV27; clone size: NA; D gene: NA; J gene: TRBJ1-3; CDR3 DNA: TGTGCCAGCAGTTCATCCATCTCCGGGGAACGGTACACCATATATTTT; CDR3 protein: CASSSSISGERYTIYF
V gene: TRBV4-2; clone size: NA; D gene: TRBD1; J gene: TRBJ1-3; CDR3 DNA: TGTGCCAGCAGCCCAGGGGGGCTTGGAAACACCATATATTTT; CDR3 protein: CASSPGGLGNTIYF
V gene: TRBV6-2/TRBV6-3; clone size: NA; D gene: TRBD1; J gene: TRBJ1-2; CDR3 DNA: TGTGCCAGCAGTTCCCGACAGGGGGCAGTGGATGGCTACACCTTC; CDR3 protein: CASSSRQGAVDGYTF
V gene: TRBV5-4; clone size: NA; D gene: TRBD2; J gene: TRBJ2-1; CDR3 DNA: TGTGCCAGCAGCTCCGGGACTAGCGGGGGAATTGAGCAGTTCTTC; CDR3 protein: CASSSGTSGGIEQFF
V gene: TRBV5-6; clone size: NA; D gene: TRBD1; J gene: TRBJ1-1; CDR3 DNA: TGTGCCAGCAGACGAAGATTCGGACAGGCCTACACTGAAGCTTTCTTT; CDR3 protein: CASRRRFGQAYTEAFF
V gene: TRBV6-2/TRBV6-3; clone size: NA; D gene: NA; J gene: TRBJ1-2; CDR3 DNA: TGTGCCAGCAGCAGGGACTCTTCTTACTATGGCTACACCTTC; CDR3 protein: CASSRDSSYYGYTF
V gene: TRBV21-1; clone size: NA; D gene: NA; J gene: TRBJ2-5; CDR3 DNA: TGTGCCAGCAGCAAAGATACGAAGGACATCCGACGGGAGACCCAGTACTTC; CDR3 protein: CASSKDTKDIRRETQYF
V gene: TRBV4-3; clone size: NA; D gene: NA; J gene: TRBJ1-1; CDR3 DNA: TGCGCCAGCAGCCAAGATAGGGGCGCAGATTCTAACCCCTACACTGAAGCTTTCTTT; CDR3 protein: CASSQDRGADSNPYTEAFF
V gene: TRBV9; clone size: NA; D gene: NA; J gene: TRBJ1-1; CDR3 DNA: TGTGCCAGCAGCGTAGACGGGGCTGAAGCTTTCTTT; CDR3 protein: CASSVDGAEAFF
V gene: TRBV6-5; clone size: NA; D gene: NA; J gene: TRBJ2-1; CDR3 DNA: TGTGCCAGCAGTCCCTCGGCGGGGTTCAACAATGAGCAGTTCTTC; CDR3 protein: CASSPSAGFNNEQFF
V gene: TRBV18; clone size: NA; D gene: NA; J gene: TRBJ1-5; CDR3 DNA: TGTGCCAGCTCACCCGAGCAGGGTGACAATCAGCCCCAGCATTTT; CDR3 protein: CASSPEQGDNQPQHF
V gene: TRBV7-2; clone size: NA; D gene: NA; J gene: TRBJ1-3; CDR3 DNA: TGTGCCAGCAGCCCACAGCGAAACACCATATATTTT; CDR3 protein: CASSPQRNTIYF
V gene: TRBV6-5; clone size: NA; D gene: NA; J gene: TRBJ1-4; CDR3 DNA: TGTGCCAGCAGTTATGCGGGGGAGGTTAATGAAAAACTGTTTTTT; CDR3 protein: CASSYAGEVNEKLFF
V gene: TRBV5-6; clone size: NA; D gene: NA; J gene: TRBJ2-2; CDR3 DNA: TGTGCCAGCAGCTTGCAAGAGTATCTCACCGGGGAGCTGTTTTTT; CDR3 protein: CASSLQEYLTGELFF
V gene: TRBV5-4; clone size: NA; D gene: NA; J gene: TRBJ2-3; CDR3 DNA: TGTGCCAGCAGCTTGGCCCAGTCTAGCACAGATACGCAGTATTTT; CDR3 protein: CASSLAQSSTDTQYF
V gene: TRBV3-1/TRBV3-2; clone size: NA; D gene: TRBD1; J gene: TRBJ2-2; CDR3 DNA: TGTGCCAGCAGCCATCCTTGTCCACCTTTACGGACAGGGGGAGGTAGCCGGGAGCTGTTTTTT; CDR3 protein: CASSHPCPPLRTGGGSRELFF
V gene: TRBV9; clone size: NA; D gene: TRBD1; J gene: TRBJ1-5; CDR3 DNA: TGTGCCAGCAGCGTAGAGGGACAGGGACATCAGCCCCAGCATTTT; CDR3 protein: CASSVEGQGHQPQHF
V gene: TRBV7-9; clone size: NA; D gene: NA; J gene: TRBJ2-1; CDR3 DNA: TGTGCCAGCAGCCTCAGTGCTGGCTCCTACAATGAGCAGTTCTTC; CDR3 protein: CASSLSAGSYNEQFF
V gene: TRBV3-1/TRBV3-2; clone size: NA; D gene: NA; J gene: TRBJ1-2; CDR3 DNA: TGTGCCAGCAGCCAGGACAGCCTCTATGGCTACACCTTC; CDR3 protein: CASSQDSLYGYTF
V gene: TRBV5-1; clone size: NA; D gene: NA; J gene: TRBJ2-5; CDR3 DNA: TGCGCCAGCAGCTTGGCCGGGTGGTCGGAGACCCAGTACTTC; CDR3 protein: CASSLAGWSETQYF
V gene: TRBV27; clone size: NA; D gene: NA; J gene: TRBJ1-2; CDR3 DNA: TGTGCCAGCAGTTTACGAGGAGGCCCTTATGGCTACACCTTC; CDR3 protein: CASSLRGGPYGYTF
V gene: TRBV9; clone size: NA; D gene: NA; J gene: TRBJ1-2; CDR3 DNA: TGTGCCAGCAGCGTAGTCGGGGGAGGAGGCTACACCTTC; CDR3 protein: CASSVVGGGGYTF
V gene: TRBV5-5; clone size: NA; D gene: NA; J gene: TRBJ2-5; CDR3 DNA: TGTGCCAGCAGCGCGCCCATGGGACAACAAGAGACCCAGTACTTC; CDR3 protein: CASSAPMGQQETQYF
V gene: TRBV6-2/TRBV6-3; clone size: NA; D gene: NA; J gene: TRBJ2-7; CDR3 DNA: TGTGCCAGCAGTTACTCGAGGAGGGAAGGTTCCTACGAGCAGTACTTC; CDR3 protein: CASSYSRREGSYEQYF
V gene: TRBV7-2; clone size: many; D gene: NA; J gene: TRBJ2-7; CDR3 DNA: TGTGCCAGCAGAGGTCCGGGGGAAGAGTACTTC; CDR3 protein: CASRGPGEEYF
V gene: TRBV7-2; clone size: few; D gene: NA; J gene: TRBJ2-2; CDR3 DNA: TGTGCCAGCAGCTTTGCGAGGAGTAGGAACACCGGGGAGCTGTTTTTT; CDR3 protein: CASSFARSRNTGELFF
V gene: TRBV5-6; clone size: NA; D gene: NA; J gene: TRBJ2-7; CDR3 DNA: TGTGCCAGCAGCTTCTCAGGGATACAGTACTTC; CDR3 protein: CASSFSGIQYF